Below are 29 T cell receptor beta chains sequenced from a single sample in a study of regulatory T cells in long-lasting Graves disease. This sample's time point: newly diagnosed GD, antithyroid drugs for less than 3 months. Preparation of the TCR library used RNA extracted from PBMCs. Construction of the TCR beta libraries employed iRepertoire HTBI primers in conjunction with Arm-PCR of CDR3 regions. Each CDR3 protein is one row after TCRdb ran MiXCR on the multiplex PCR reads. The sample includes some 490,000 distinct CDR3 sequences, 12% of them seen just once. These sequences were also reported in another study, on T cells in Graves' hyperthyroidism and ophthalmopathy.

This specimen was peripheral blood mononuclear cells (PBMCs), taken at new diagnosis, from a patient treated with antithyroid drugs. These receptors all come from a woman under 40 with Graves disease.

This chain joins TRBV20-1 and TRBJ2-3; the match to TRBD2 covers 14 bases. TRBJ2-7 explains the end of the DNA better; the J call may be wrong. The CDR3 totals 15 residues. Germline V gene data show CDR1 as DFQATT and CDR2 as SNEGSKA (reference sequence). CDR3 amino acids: CSASPGTSGSYEQYF. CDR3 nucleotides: TGCAGTGCTAGCCCCGGGACTAGCGGGAGCTACGAGCAGTACTTC.

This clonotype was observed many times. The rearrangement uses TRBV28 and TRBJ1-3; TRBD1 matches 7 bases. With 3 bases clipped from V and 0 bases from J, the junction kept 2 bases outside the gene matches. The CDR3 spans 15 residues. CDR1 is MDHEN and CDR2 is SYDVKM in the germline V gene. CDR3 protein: CASSFGDSSGNTIYF. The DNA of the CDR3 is TGTGCCAGCAGTTTTGGGGACAGCTCTGGAAACACCATATATTTT.

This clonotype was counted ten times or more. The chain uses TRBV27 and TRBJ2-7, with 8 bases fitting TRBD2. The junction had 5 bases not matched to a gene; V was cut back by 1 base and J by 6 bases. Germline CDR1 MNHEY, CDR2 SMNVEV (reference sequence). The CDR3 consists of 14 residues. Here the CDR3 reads CASSLYGRALEQYF. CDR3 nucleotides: TGTGCCAGCAGTTTATACGGGAGGGCCCTCGAGCAGTACTTC.

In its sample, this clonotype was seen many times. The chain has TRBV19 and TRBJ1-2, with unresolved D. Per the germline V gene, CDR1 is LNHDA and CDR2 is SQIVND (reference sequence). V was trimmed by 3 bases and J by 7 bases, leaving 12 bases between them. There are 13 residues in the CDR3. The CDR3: CASSIGGLAGYTF. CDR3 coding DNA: TGTGCCAGTAGTATCGGAGGGTTGGCTGGCTACACCTTC.

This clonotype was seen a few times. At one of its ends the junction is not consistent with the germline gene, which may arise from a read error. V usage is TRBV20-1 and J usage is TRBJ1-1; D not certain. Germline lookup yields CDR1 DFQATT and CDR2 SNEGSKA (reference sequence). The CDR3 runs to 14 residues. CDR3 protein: CSAQTPGRYTEALF. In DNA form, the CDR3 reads TGCAGTGCTCAAACTCCTGGACGGTACACTGAAGCTCTCTTT.

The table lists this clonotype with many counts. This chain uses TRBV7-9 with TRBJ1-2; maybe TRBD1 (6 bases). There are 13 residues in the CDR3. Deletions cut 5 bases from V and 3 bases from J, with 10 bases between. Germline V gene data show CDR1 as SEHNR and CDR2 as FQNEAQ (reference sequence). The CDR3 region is CASSDRTYYGYTF. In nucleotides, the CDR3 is TGTGCCAGCAGCGACAGGACTTACTATGGCTACACCTTC.

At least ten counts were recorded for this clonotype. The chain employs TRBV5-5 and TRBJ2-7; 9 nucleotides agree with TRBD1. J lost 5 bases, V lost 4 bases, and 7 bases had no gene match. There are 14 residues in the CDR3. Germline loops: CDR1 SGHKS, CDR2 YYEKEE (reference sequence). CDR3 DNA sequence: TGTGCCAGCAGCCATTGGGACAGGGCCAACGAGCAGTACTTC. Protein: CASSHWDRANEQYF.

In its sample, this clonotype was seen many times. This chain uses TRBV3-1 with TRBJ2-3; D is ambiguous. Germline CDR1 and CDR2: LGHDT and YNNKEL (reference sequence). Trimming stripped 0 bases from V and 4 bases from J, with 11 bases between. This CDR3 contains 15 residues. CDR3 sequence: CASSQELSLADTQYF. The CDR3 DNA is TGTGCCAGCAGCCAAGAGCTCTCCTTGGCAGATACGCAGTATTTT.

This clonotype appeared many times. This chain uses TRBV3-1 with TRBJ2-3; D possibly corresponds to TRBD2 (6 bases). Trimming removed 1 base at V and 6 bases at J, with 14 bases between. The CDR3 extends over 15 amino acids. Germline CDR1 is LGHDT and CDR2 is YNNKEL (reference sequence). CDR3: CASSQAGVVTDTQYF. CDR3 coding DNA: TGTGCCAGCAGCCAAGCGGGGGTCGTGACGGATACGCAGTATTTT.

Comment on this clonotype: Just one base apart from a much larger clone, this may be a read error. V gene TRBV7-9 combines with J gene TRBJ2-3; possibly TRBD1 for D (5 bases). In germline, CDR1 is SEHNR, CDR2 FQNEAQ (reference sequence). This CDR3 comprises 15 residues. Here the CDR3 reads CDSSRTSYGTDTQYF. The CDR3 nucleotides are TGTGACAGCAGCAGGACATCGTACGGGACAGATACGCAGTATTTT.

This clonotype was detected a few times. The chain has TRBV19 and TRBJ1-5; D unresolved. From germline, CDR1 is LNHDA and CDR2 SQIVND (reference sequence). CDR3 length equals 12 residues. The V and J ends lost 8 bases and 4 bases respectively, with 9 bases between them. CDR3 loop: CASAAWNQPQHF. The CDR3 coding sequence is TGTGCCAGTGCAGCGTGGAATCAGCCCCAGCATTTT. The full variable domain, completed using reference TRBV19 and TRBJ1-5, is DGGITQSPKYLFRKEGQNVTLSCEQNLNHDAMYWYRQDPGQGLRLIYYSQIVNDFQKGDIAEGYSVSREKKESFPLTVTSAQKNPTAFYLCASAAWNQPQHFGDGTRLSIL.

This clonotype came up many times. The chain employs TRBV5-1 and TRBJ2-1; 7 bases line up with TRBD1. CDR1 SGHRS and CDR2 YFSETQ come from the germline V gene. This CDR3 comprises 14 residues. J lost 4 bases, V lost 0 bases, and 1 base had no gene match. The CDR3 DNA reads TGCGCCAGCAGCTTGGAGGGACAGTACAATGAGCAGTTCTTC. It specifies CASSLEGQYNEQFF.

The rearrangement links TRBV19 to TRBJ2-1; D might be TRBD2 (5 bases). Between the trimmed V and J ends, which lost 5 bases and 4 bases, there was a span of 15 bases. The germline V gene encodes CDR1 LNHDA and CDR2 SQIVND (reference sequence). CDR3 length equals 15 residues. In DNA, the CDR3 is TGTGCCAGTAGTCCACGCCCGGGGTCTTACAATGAGCAGTTCTTC. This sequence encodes CASSPRPGSYNEQFF.

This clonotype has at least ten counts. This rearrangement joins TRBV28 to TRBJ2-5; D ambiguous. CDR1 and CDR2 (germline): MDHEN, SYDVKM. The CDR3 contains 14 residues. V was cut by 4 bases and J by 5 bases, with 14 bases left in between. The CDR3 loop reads CASSSISGWETQYF. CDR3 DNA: TGTGCCAGCAGTTCCATAAGTGGGTGGGAGACCCAGTACTTC.

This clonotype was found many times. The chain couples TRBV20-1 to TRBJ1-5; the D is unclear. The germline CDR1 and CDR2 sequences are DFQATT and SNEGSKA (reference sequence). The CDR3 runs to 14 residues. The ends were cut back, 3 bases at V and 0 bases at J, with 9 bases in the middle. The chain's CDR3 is CSASRGNSNQPQHF. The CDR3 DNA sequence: TGCAGTGCTAGTAGAGGGAATAGCAATCAGCCCCAGCATTTT.

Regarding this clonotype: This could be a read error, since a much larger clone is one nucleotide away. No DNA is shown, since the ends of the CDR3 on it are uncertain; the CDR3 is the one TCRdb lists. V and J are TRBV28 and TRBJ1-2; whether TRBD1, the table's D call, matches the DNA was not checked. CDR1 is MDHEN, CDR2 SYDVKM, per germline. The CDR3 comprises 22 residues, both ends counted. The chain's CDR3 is CASSLLILGLWAQGSSDYGYAF.

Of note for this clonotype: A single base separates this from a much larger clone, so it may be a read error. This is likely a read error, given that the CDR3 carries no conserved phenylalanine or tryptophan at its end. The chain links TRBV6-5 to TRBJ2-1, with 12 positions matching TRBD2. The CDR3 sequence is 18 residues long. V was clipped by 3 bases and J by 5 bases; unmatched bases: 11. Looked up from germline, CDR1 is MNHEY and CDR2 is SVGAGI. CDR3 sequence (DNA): TGTGCCAGCAGTTATTCCCCCCTAGCGGGAGGGTTTAACAATGAGCAGTTCCTC. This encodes CASSYSPLAGGFNNEQFL.

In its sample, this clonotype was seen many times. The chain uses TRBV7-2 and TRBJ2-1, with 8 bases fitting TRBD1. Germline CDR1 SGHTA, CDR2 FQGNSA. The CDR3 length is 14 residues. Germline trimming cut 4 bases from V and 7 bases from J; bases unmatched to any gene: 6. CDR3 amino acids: CASSSGQVWNEQFF. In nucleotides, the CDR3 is TGTGCCAGCAGCTCGGGACAGGTTTGGAATGAGCAGTTCTTC.

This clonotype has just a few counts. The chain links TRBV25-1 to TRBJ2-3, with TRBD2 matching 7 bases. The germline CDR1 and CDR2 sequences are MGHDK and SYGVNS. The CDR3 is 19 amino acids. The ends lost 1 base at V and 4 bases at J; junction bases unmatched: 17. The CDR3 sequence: CASSEFPLRAGVAPDTQYF. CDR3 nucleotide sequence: TGTGCCAGCAGTGAATTCCCTTTGAGGGCGGGAGTGGCCCCAGATACGCAGTATTTT.

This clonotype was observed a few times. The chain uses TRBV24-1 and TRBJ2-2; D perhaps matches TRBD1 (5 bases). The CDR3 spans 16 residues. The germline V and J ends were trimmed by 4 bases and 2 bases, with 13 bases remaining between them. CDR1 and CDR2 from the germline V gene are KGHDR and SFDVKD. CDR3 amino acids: CATSDRPGFNTGELFF. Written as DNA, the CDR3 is TGTGCCACCAGTGACCGACCAGGGTTTAACACCGGGGAGCTGTTTTTT.

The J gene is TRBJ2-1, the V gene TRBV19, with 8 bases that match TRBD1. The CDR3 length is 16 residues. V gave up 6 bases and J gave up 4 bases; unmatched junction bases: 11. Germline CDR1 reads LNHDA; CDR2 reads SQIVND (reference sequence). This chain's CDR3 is CASREEVGQVYNEQFF. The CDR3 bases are TGTGCCAGTAGAGAGGAGGTGGGACAGGTGTACAATGAGCAGTTCTTC.

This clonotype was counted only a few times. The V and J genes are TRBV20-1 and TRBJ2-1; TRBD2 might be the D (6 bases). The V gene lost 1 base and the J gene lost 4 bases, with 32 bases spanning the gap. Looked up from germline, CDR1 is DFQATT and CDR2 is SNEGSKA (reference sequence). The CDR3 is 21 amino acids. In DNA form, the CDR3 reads TGCAGTGCTAGAGTCTTGGTAACCGGGGCGGGATCGGGGGATATTTACAATGAGCAGTTCTTC. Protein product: CSARVLVTGAGSGDIYNEQFF.

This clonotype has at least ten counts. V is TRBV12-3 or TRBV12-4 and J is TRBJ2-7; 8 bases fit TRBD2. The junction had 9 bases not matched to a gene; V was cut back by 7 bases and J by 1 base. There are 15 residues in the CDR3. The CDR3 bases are TGTGCCAGCACCGAGGCCACTAGCGGTTCCTACGAGCAGTACTTC. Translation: CASTEATSGSYEQYF.

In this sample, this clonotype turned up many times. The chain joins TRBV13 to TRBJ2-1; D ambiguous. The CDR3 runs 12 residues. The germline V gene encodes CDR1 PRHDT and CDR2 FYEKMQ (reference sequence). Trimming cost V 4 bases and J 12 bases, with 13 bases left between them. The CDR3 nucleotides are TGTGCCAGCAGCTCTCCGGAACTCCGGCAGTTCTTC. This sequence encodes CASSSPELRQFF.

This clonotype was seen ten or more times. The CDR3 is CSARSLQSTLGYTF. The CDR3 DNA sequence: TGCAGTGCTAGATCCCTCCAGAGCACCTTAGGCTACACCTTC. The chain is built from TRBV20-1 and TRBJ1-2; the D is unclear. V was trimmed by 2 bases and J by 8 bases, leaving 18 bases between them. The CDR3 is 14 amino acids. Germline V gene sequence: CDR1 DFQATT, CDR2 SNEGSKA (reference sequence).

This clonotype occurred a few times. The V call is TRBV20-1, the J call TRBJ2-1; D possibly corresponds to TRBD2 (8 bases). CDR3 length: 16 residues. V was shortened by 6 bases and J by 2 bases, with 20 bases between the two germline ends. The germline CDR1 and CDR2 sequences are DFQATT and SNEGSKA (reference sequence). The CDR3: CSASPGTRGPYNEQFF. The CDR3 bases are TGCAGTGCGTCCCCCGGGACTAGGGGGCCCTACAATGAGCAGTTCTTC.

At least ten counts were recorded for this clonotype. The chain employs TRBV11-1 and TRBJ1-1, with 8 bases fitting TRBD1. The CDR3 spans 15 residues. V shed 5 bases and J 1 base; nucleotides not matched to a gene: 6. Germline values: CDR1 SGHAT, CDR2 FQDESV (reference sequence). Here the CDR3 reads CASSEVGTGNTEAFF. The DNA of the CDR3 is TGTGCCAGCAGCGAAGTCGGGACAGGGAACACTGAAGCTTTCTTT.

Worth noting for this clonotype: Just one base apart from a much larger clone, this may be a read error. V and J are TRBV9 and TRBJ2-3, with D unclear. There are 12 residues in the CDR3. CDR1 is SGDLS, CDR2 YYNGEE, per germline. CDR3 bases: TGTGCCAGCAGCGTAGTGTCAGATAAGCAGTATTTT. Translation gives CASSVVSDKQYF.

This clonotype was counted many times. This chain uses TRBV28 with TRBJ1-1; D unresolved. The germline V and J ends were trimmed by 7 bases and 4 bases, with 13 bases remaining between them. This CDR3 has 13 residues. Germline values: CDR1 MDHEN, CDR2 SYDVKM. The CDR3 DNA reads TGTGCCAGCACCTCACCCCAGGCCACTGAAGCTTTCTTT. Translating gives CASTSPQATEAFF.